The rows below give T cell receptor beta chains drawn from one sample of a study of blood T cells in healthy people across ages. TCRdb redid the calling of the 5' RACE reads with MiXCR, one entry per CDR3 protein. Counted here are some 290,000 distinct CDR3 sequences, roughly 26% occurring once; the ten biggest clones make up roughly 28%. Source material: blood. These receptors were collected from a woman in her seventies in good health. Both conserved end residues are part of each CDR3. The D gene is left open where the match is weak. Expanded clones are given a class, and other clones once, few, many or no size at all.

>TRBJ2-1|-|TRBV5-1|TRBD1
CASRSGTATYNEQFF
TGCGCCAGCAGATCCGGGACAGCCACTTACAATGAGCAGTTCTTC
>TRBJ2-2|-|TRBV29-1|-
CSVGAGHSNTGELFF
TGCAGCGTTGGGGCCGGTCACTCGAACACCGGGGAGCTGTTTTTT
>TRBJ2-7|-|TRBV20-1|TRBD1
CSAAGQGLYEQYF
TGCAGTGCTGCAGGACAGGGGCTTTACGAGCAGTACTTC
>TRBJ2-7|few|TRBV29-1|-
CSVEGQGLGRGQYF
TGCAGCGTTGAAGGACAAGGCCTGGGTCGGGGGCAGTACTTC
>TRBJ1-4|-|TRBV20-1|-
CSGSLGEKLFF
TGCAGTGGATCTTTGGGAGAAAAACTGTTTTTT
>TRBJ2-1|few|TRBV5-1|-
CASNPGGALPEQFF
TGCGCCAGCAACCCCGGTGGGGCCCTCCCTGAGCAGTTCTTC
>TRBJ1-5|-|TRBV5-1|-
CASSLEGINQPQHF
TGCGCCAGCAGCTTGGAGGGGATCAATCAGCCCCAGCATTTT
>TRBJ2-5|few|TRBV7-6|-
CASSLGTVVETQYF
TGTGCCAGCAGCTTAGGGACAGTGGTTGAGACCCAGTACTTC
>TRBJ2-1|-|TRBV7-3|-
CASSLAGYSEQFF
TGTGCCAGCAGCTTAGCGGGGTACAGTGAGCAGTTCTTC
>TRBJ2-1|-|TRBV7-9|TRBD2
CASSLATSGSSYNEQFF
TGTGCCAGCAGCTTAGCTACTAGCGGGAGCTCCTACAATGAGCAGTTCTTC
>TRBJ2-7|-|TRBV7-2|-
CASSLAPGPGEQYF
TGTGCCAGCAGCTTAGCGCCAGGGCCGGGGGAGCAGTACTTC
>TRBJ2-1|many|TRBV29-1|-
CSVPGQTRAREQFF
TGCAGCGTTCCAGGGCAGACCCGGGCTAGAGAGCAGTTCTTC
>TRBJ2-1|-|TRBV6-2/TRBV6-3|TRBD2
CASSYLAGDSNEQFF
TGTGCCAGCAGTTACCTGGCGGGAGACTCCAATGAGCAGTTCTTC
>TRBJ1-4|-|TRBV4-2|TRBD1
CASSQGGTGDEKLFF
TGTGCCAGCAGCCAGGGCGGGACAGGGGATGAAAAACTGTTTTTT
>TRBJ2-3|-|TRBV15|-
CATSSFTDTQYF
TGTGCCACCAGCTCGTTCACAGATACGCAGTATTTT
>TRBJ2-5|-|TRBV5-5|-
CASSTPWGQETQYF
TGTGCCAGCAGCACCCCCTGGGGGCAAGAGACCCAGTACTTC
>TRBJ1-6|many|TRBV2|-
CASSDINSLSPLHF
TGTGCCAGCAGTGATATTAACAGCCTTTCACCCCTCCACTTT
>TRBJ2-7|-|TRBV7-2|-
CASALWGSPPEQYF
TGTGCCAGCGCCTTGTGGGGTTCGCCCCCCGAGCAGTACTTC
>TRBJ1-3|-|TRBV12-3/TRBV12-4|-
CASSPTGLGNTIYF
TGTGCCAGCAGTCCGACCGGGCTCGGAAACACCATATATTTT
>TRBJ2-3|few|TRBV28|-
CASSLRGLPSTDTQYF
TGTGCCAGCAGTCTCCGGGGGCTCCCCAGCACAGATACGCAGTATTTT
>TRBJ2-1|few|TRBV10-3|-
CAISGGSAISYNEQFF
TGTGCCATCAGTGGCGGGTCAGCGATCTCCTACAATGAGCAGTTCTTC
>TRBJ1-2|-|TRBV29-1|TRBD1
CSVDTQGASGYTF
TGCAGCGTTGATACACAGGGGGCGAGTGGCTACACCTTC
>TRBJ2-7|many|TRBV28|-
CASSLSEGTYSYEQYF
TGTGCCAGCAGCCTTTCTGAAGGCACTTACTCCTACGAGCAGTACTTC
>TRBJ2-3|few|TRBV12-3/TRBV12-4|TRBD2
CASTERAGGPVTQYF
TGTGCCAGCACAGAAAGGGCGGGAGGGCCTGTTACGCAGTATTTT
>TRBJ2-7|-|TRBV7-2|TRBD2
CASSDGTSGSYEQYF
TGTGCCAGCAGCGACGGGACTAGCGGGAGTTACGAGCAGTACTTC
>TRBJ2-2|-|TRBV16|-
CASSQSFFLLDTTITGELFF
TGTGCCAGCAGCCAATCTTTTTTTTTACTCGACACGACAATAACCGGGGAGCTGTTTTTT
>TRBJ2-5|-|TRBV13|-
CASSLGQQTQYF
TGTGCCAGCAGCTTGGGACAACAGACCCAGTACTTC
>TRBJ2-1|-|TRBV7-2|TRBD2
CASSPKTSGGYNEQFF
TGTGCCAGCAGCCCAAAAACTAGCGGGGGCTACAATGAGCAGTTCTTC
>TRBJ2-1|-|TRBV28|-
CASSLTAGSYNEQFF
TGTGCCAGCAGTTTAACGGCGGGGTCCTACAATGAGCAGTTCTTC
>TRBJ2-5|many|TRBV5-5|TRBD2
CATGLAEETQYF
TGTGCCACGGGACTAGCGGAAGAGACCCAGTACTTC
>TRBJ2-3|-|TRBV24-1|TRBD1
CATSDSPRTGSTDTQYF
TGTGCCACCAGTGATTCCCCCAGGACAGGGAGTACAGATACGCAGTATTTT
>TRBJ2-7|-|TRBV4-3|TRBD1
CASSLARTGGYEQYF
TGCGCCAGCAGCCTAGCCCGGACAGGGGGCTACGAGCAGTACTTC
>TRBJ2-1|many|TRBV27|TRBD2
CASAYGTSGIGGPHNEQFF
TGTGCCAGCGCATATGGGACTAGCGGGATTGGGGGTCCACACAATGAGCAGTTCTTC
>TRBJ1-2|few|TRBV4-3|-
CASSQDLAVGRGGGYTF
TGCGCCAGCAGCCAAGATTTAGCGGTGGGCAGGGGCGGAGGCTACACCTTC
>TRBJ2-3|-|TRBV2|-
CASRPDNTDTQYF
TGTGCCAGCAGGCCGGACAACACAGATACGCAGTATTTT
>TRBJ1-2|-|TRBV29-1|-
CSVDPSEVSGTRYNYGYTF
TGCAGCGTTGACCCTTCCGAGGTATCTGGTACACGTTATAACTATGGCTACACCTTC
>TRBJ1-2|few|TRBV10-3|TRBD1
CASTGQLGYGYTF
TGTGCCAGCACGGGACAGCTTGGCTATGGCTACACCTTC
>TRBJ1-6|-|TRBV7-8|-
CASSYREGHDSPLHF
TGTGCCAGCAGCTACCGAGAGGGTCATGATTCACCCCTCCACTTT